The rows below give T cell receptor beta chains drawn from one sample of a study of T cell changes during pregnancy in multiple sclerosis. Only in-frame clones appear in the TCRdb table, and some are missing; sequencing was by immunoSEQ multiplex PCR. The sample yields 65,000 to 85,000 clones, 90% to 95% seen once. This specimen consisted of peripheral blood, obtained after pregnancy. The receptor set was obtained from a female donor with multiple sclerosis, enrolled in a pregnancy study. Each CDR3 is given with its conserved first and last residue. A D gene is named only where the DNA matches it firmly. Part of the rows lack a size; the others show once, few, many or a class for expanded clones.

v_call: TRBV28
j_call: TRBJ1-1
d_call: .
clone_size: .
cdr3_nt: TGTGCCAGCAGTTTCGGCGGGGGCAGATCGGGCACTGAAGCTTTCTTT
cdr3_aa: CASSFGGGRSGTEAFF

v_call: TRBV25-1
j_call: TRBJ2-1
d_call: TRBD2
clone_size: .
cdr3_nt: TGTGCCAGCGGGGGACAGGGCCTAGCGGGAGGGTATGAGCAGTTCTTC
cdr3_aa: CASGGQGLAGGYEQFF

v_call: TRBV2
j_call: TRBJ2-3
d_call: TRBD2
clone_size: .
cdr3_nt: TGTGCCAGCAGCTTAGCGGGAGTACTTAGCACAGATACGCAGTATTTT
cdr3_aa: CASSLAGVLSTDTQYF

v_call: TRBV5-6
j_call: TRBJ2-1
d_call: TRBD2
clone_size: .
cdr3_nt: TGTGCCAGCAGTGGACTAGCTACCTACAATGAGCAGTTCTTC
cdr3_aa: CASSGLATYNEQFF

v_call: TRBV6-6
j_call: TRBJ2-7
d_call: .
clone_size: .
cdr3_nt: TGTGCCAGCACTGGGCGGGGTCTCGAGCAGTACTTC
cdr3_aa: CASTGRGLEQYF

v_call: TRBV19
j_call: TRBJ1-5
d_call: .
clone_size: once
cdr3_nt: TGTGCCAGTAGTATAGGTGTGTGGGGCCTTAGCAATCAGCCCCAGCATTTT
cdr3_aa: CASSIGVWGLSNQPQHF

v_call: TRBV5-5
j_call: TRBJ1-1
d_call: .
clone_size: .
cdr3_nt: TGTGCCAGCAGCTTGATGGTGACAGGTCGAGCTTTCTTT
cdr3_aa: CASSLMVTGRAFF

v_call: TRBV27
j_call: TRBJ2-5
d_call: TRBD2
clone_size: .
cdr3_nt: TGTGCCAGCAGTCCCCGACTAGCGGGAGGGCCGGAGACCCAGTACTTC
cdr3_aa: CASSPRLAGGPETQYF

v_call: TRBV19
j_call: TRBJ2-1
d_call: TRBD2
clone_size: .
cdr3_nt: TGTGCCAGTAGCCAACTAGCGGGAGGGCCCAATGAGCAGTTCTTC
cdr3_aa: CASSQLAGGPNEQFF

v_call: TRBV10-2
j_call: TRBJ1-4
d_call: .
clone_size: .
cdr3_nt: TGCGCCAGCAGTGATCGGGGACTGCGAACTCGATCCGAAAAACTGTTTTTT
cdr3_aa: CASSDRGLRTRSEKLFF

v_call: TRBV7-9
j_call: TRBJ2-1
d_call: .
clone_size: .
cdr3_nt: TGTGCCAGCTCAGACAGTACCTCCTACAATGAGCAGTTCTTC
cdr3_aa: CASSDSTSYNEQFF

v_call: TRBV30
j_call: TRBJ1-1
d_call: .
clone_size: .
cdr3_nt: TGTGCCTGGAGTCCCACGCGGGAAGCTTTCTTT
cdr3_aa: CAWSPTREAFF

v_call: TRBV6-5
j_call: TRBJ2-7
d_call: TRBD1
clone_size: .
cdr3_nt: TGTGCCAGCACAGTACCCCGGACAGGGAGGTACGAGCAGTACTTC
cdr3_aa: CASTVPRTGRYEQYF

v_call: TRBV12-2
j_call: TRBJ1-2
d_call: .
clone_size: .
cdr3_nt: TGTGCAAGTCGCTTGTACCGACAGGGTGACTATGGCTACACCTTC
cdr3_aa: CASRLYRQGDYGYTF

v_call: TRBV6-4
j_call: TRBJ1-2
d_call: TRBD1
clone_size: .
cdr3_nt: TGTGCCAGCAGCCCCACAGGGGACTATGGCTACACCTTC
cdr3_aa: CASSPTGDYGYTF

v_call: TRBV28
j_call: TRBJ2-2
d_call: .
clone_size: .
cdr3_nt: TGTGCCACCCGAGCCGGGGAGCTGTTTTTT
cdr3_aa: CATRAGELFF

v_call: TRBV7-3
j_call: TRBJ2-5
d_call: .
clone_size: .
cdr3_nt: TGTGCCAGCACTCTACGACAAGAGACCCAGTACTTC
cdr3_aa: CASTLRQETQYF

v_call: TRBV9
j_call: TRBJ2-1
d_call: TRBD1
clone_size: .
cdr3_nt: TGTGCCAGCAGCCCACCCCCCGGGACAGGGGGGCGCAATGAGCAGTTCTTC
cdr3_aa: CASSPPPGTGGRNEQFF

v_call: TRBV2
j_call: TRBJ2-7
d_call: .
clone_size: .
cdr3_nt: TGTGCCAGCAGTGGGACTGGAGGAATCTACGAGCAGTACTTC
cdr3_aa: CASSGTGGIYEQYF

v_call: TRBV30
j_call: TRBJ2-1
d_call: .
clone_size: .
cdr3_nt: TGTGCCTGGAGTGCGGGAGTAGGATCGAATGAGCAGTTCTTC
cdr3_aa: CAWSAGVGSNEQFF

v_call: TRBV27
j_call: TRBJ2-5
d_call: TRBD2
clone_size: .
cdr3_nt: TGTGCCAGCAGTAAGGGGAACTCCGGACTAGCGGGATGGGAGACCCAGTACTTC
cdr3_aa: CASSKGNSGLAGWETQYF

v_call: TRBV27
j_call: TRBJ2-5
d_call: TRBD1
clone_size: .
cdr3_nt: TGTGCCAGCCGGAGACAGGGAGCAGAGACCCAGTACTTC
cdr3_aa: CASRRQGAETQYF

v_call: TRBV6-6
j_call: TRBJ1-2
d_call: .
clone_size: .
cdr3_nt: TGTGCCAGCCGGTCAGGGCCGGGGGTTGGGGGTGGCTACACCTTC
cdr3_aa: CASRSGPGVGGGYTF

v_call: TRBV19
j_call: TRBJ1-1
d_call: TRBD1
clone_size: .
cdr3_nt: TGTGCCAGTAGTACGGGACAGGGGAACACTGAAGCTTTCTTT
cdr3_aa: CASSTGQGNTEAFF

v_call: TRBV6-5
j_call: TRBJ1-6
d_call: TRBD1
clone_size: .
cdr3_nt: TGTGCCAGCAGTTACTCGACAGGGGAAAATTCACCCCTCCACTTT
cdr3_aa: CASSYSTGENSPLHF

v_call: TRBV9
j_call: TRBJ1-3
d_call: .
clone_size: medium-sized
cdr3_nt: TGTGCCAGCAGCGTAGACAGGGGAAACACCATATATTTT
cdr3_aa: CASSVDRGNTIYF

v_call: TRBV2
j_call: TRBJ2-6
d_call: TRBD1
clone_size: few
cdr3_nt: TGTGCCAGCAGTGTGGACAGGGCGGCTGGGGCCAACGTCCTGACTTTC
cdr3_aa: CASSVDRAAGANVLTF

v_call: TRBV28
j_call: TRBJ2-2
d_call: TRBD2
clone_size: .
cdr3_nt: TGTGCCAGCAGATTTAGCGGGTGGGACACCGGGGAGCTGTTTTTT
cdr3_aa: CASRFSGWDTGELFF

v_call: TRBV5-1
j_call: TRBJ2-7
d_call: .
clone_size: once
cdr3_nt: TGCGCCAGCAGCCCGACTAGTCGCGACGAGCAGTACTTC
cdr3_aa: CASSPTSRDEQYF

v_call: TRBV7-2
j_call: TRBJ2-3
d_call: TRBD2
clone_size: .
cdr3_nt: TGTGCCAGCAGCTTCCCCTTTGGGGGAGGGAGAGATACGCAGTATTTT
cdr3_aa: CASSFPFGGGRDTQYF

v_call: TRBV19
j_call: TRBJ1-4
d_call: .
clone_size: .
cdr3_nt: TGTGCCAGTAGTATGAGGGATGAAAAACTGTTTTTT
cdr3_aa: CASSMRDEKLFF

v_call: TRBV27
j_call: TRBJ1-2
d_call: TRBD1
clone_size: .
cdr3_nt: TGTGCCAGCAGATACTCCCGGGACAGCTATGGCTACACCTTC
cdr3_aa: CASRYSRDSYGYTF

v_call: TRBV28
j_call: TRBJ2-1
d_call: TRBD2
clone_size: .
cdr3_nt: TGTGCCAGCAGTTTATTAGGGACTAGCGGGTCGAATGAGCAGTTCTTC
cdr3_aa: CASSLLGTSGSNEQFF

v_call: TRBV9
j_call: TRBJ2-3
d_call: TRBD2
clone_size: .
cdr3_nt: TGTGCCAGCAGCGCCGTCCAAGCGGGAGCCACAGATACGCAGTATTTT
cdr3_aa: CASSAVQAGATDTQYF

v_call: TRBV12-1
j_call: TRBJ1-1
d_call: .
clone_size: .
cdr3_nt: TGTGCCAGCAGCTTTGATTTCCCGACAGGGGTCACTGAAGCTTTCTTT
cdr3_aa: CASSFDFPTGVTEAFF

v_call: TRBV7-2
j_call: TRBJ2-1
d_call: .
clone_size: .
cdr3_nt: TGTGCCAGCAGCCCCTACCTTTCCGATGAGCAGTTCTTC
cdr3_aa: CASSPYLSDEQFF

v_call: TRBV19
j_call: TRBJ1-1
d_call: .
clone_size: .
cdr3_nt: TGTGCCAGTAGTATCGTTCAGGGATCCATGAACACTGAAGCTTTCTTT
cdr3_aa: CASSIVQGSMNTEAFF

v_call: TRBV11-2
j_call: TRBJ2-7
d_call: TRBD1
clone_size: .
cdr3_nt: TGTGCCAGCAGCCTAGGACAGGCTGGAACGGGCGAGCAGTACTTC
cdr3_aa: CASSLGQAGTGEQYF

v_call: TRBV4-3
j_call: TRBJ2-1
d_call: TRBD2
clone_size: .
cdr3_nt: TGCGCCAGCAGCCAAGTAATACGGACTAGCTATTTGGTTGGGATGTCCTACAATGAGCAGTTCTTC
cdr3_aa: CASSQVIRTSYLVGMSYNEQFF

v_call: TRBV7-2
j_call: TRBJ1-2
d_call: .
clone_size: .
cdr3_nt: TGTGCCAGCAGCCCGGGACTGCTGCATGGCTACACCTTC
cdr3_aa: CASSPGLLHGYTF

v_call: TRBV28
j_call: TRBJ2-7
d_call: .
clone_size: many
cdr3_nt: TGTGCCAGCAGGGGAGGAGGGGCCTACGAGCAGTACTTC
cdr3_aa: CASRGGGAYEQYF

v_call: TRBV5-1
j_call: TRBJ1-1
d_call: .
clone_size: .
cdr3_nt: TGCGCCAGCAGCTCACAACAGGGTGAAGCTTTCTTT
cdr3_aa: CASSSQQGEAFF

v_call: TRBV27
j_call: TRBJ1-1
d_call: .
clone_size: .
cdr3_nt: TGTGCCAGCAGTACTAGGACGTTCAGGGGAAGGATCACTGAAGCTTTCTTT
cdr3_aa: CASSTRTFRGRITEAFF

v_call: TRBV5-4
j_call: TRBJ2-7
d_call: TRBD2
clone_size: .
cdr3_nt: TGTGCCAGCAGACCGGGACTAGCGGAAGCCTACGAGCAGTACTTC
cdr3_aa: CASRPGLAEAYEQYF

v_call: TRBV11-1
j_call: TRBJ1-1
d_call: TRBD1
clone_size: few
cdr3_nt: TGTGCCAGCAGCCTGCGACAGGGCACTGAAGCTTTCTTT
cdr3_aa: CASSLRQGTEAFF

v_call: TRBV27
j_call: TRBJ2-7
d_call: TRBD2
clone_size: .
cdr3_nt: TGTGCCAGCAGACCACAGGCTAGCGGGAGGTACTACGAGCAGTACTTC
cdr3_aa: CASRPQASGRYYEQYF

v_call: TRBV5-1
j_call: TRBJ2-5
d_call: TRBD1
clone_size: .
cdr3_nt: TGCGCCAGCAGCTTGGTGGGACAGGGGGCGAGAGAGACCCAGTACTTC
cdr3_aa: CASSLVGQGARETQYF

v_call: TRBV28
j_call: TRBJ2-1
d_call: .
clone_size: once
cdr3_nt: TGTGCCAGCAGTATAAGCCGTAGCTCCTACAATGAGCAGTTCTTC
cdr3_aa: CASSISRSSYNEQFF

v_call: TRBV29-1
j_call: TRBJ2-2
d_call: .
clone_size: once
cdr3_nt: TGCAGCGTTGGCCGGGATAACACCGGGGAGCTGTTTTTT
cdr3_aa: CSVGRDNTGELFF

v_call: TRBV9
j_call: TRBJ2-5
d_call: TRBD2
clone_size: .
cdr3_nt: TGTGCCAGCAGCAGGGGGGGGACTAGCGGGACGTACCAAGAGACCCAGTACTTC
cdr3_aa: CASSRGGTSGTYQETQYF

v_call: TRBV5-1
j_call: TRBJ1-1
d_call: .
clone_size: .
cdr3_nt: TGCGCCAGCAGCTTGCTACAGGGTATGAACACTGAAGCTTTCTTT
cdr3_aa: CASSLLQGMNTEAFF

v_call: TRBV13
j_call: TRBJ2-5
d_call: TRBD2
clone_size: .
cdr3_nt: TGTGCCAGCAGCTTAGCGGGGCTAGCGGGGCAAGAGACCCAGTACTTC
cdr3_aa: CASSLAGLAGQETQYF

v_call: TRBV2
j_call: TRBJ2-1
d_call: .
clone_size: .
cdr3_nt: TGTGCCGGGCGACCAGGCGAGTTAAACAATGAGCAGTTCTTC
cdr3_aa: CAGRPGELNNEQFF

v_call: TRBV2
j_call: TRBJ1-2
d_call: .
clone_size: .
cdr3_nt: TGTGCCAGCAGCGTCGACAGAAGCTATGGCTACACCTTC
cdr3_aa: CASSVDRSYGYTF